This T cell receptor (beta chain) is drawn from a study of shared clonotypes between healthy human individuals. Overall study: Researchers drew samples from a couple of women and a few men aged 18 to 49.

Naivety among CD8 cells was defined by CD45RO negativity and positive CCR7 selection, thereby excluding terminally differentiated effector memory CD45RA+ cells. Measured with immunoSEQ multiplex PCR; TCRdb has only the in-frame clones, and not every one. The repertoire includes approximately 2,200,000 clones, about 92% of them detected once, and 1.5% to 2% sits in the top ten. CDR1 is SGHAT and CDR2 is FQNNGV in the germline V gene. There are 16 residues in the CDR3. Trimming pared 0 bases from V and 5 bases from J, leaving 13 bases between. Findings of the study overall: Unshared clonotypes carried lower generation probabilities than those common to all four donors.

On this clone itself: The antigen remains unidentified.

This clonotype originated in a man aged 18 to 29 in good health. Some clones in this sample may be carry-over from other donors' samples. Specimen: naive CD8+ T cells from PBMCs. The rearrangement uses TRBV11-2 and TRBJ1-4, with a tentative D call TRBD1 (5 bases). CDR3 sequence: CASSLDPRDRNEKLFF. In DNA, the CDR3 is TGTGCCAGCAGCTTAGACCCCCGGGACCGAAATGAAAAACTGTTTTTT.